This T cell receptor beta chain was sequenced for a study of neurological immune-mediated disorders. Each CDR3 protein gets one entry after TCRdb re-called the 5' RACE reads with MiXCR. The table records around 70,000 distinct CDR3 sequences, roughly 4.5% of them present only once. The CDR3 covers 20 residues. Germline CDR1 ENHRY, CDR2 SYGVKD. V was pared by 3 bases and J by 0 bases, with 11 bases of the junction left unmatched. In its sample, this clonotype was seen many times. Input material: PBMCs. The clonotype comes from a woman aged 70-85 years with multiple sclerosis. This rearrangement joins TRBV10-3 to TRBJ2-1, with TRBD2 matching over 13 bases. CDR3: CAISDPRLAGGPSSYNEQFF. CDR3 sequence (DNA): TGTGCCATCAGTGATCCCCGACTAGCGGGAGGCCCGAGCTCCTACAATGAGCAGTTCTTC.